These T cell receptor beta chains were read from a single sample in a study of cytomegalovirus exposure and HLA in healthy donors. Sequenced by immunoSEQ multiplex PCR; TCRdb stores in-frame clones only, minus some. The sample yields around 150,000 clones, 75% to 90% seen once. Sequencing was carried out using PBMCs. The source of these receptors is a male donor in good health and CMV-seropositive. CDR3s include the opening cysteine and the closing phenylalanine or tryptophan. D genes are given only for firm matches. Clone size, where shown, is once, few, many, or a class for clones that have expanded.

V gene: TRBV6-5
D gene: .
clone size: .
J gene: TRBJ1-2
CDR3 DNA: TGTGCCAGCAGTTACGCGGACACAAACTATGGCTACACCTTC
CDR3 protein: CASSYADTNYGYTF

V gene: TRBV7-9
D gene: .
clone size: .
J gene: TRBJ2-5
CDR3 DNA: TGTGCCAGCAGCTTATTCGAAGAGACCCAGTACTTC
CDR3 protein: CASSLFEETQYF

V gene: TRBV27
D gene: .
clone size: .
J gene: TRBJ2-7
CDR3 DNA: TGTGCCAGCAGTTTAGGTGGGAGCGCCTACGAGCAGTACTTC
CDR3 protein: CASSLGGSAYEQYF

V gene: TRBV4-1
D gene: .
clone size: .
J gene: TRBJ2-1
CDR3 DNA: TGCGCCAGCAGCCAATCCGATGAGCAGTTCTTC
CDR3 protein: CASSQSDEQFF

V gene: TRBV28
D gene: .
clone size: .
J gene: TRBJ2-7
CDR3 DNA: TGTGCCAGCAGTTTGCCACGGGTATACGAGCAGTACTTC
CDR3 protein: CASSLPRVYEQYF

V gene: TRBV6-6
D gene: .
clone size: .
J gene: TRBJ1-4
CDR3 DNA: TGTGCCAGCAGTTACGGGCCGGCAACTAATGAAAAACTGTTTTTT
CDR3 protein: CASSYGPATNEKLFF

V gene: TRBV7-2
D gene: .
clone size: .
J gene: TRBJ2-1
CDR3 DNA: TGTGCCAGCAGCTTAGTTGTGGCTAGTCATAATGAGCAGTTCTTC
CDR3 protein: CASSLVVASHNEQFF

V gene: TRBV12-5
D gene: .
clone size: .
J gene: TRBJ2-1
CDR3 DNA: TGTGCTAGTGGTTTGGAGAGTCTTTACGATGAGCAGTTCTTC
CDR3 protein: CASGLESLYDEQFF

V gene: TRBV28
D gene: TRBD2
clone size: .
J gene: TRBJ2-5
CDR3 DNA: TGTGCCAGCATGCTGGGTAGCGGGTACCAAGAGACCCAGTACTTC
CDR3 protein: CASMLGSGYQETQYF

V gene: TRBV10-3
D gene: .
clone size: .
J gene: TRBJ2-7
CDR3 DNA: TGTGCCATCAGTGGTTTTCAGGGTCAGGCCTACGAGCAGTACTTC
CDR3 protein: CAISGFQGQAYEQYF

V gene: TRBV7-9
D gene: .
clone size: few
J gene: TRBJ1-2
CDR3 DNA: TGTGCCAGCAGCGCCGCGGGCGGGTATGGCTACACCTTC
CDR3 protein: CASSAAGGYGYTF

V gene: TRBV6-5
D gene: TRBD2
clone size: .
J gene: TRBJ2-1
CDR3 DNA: TGTGCCAGCAGTTACACTAGCGGGAGAGGCAATGAGCAGTTCTTC
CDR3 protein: CASSYTSGRGNEQFF

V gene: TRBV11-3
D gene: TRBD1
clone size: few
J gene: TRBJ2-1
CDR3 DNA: TGTGCCAGCAGCACCCGACAGGGGGGTGGCAATGAGCAGTTCTTC
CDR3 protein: CASSTRQGGGNEQFF

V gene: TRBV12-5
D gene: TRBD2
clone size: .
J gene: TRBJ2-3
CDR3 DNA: TGTGCTAGTGGTTTAGAGGCGGGACTAGATTCAGATACGCAGTATTTT
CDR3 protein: CASGLEAGLDSDTQYF

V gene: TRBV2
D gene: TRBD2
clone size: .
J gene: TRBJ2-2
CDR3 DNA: TGTGCCAGCAGTGAAGAGGCGGGAGCCGGGGAGCTGTTTTTT
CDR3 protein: CASSEEAGAGELFF

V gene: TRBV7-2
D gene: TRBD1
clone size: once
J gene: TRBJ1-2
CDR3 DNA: TGTGCCAGCAGCTTAGGGGACAGGTCCTATGGCTACACCTTC
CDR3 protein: CASSLGDRSYGYTF

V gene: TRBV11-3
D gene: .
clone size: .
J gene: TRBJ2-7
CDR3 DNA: TGTGCCAGCAGCCCCCCGCTGGTAGGACACGAGCAGTACTTC
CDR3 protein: CASSPPLVGHEQYF

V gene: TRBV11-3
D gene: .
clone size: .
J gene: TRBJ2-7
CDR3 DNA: TGTGCCAGCAGCCACGGGTACGAGCAGTACTTC
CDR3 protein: CASSHGYEQYF

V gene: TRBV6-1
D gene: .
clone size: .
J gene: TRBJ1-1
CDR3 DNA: TGTGCCAGCCCCGGTTCTAGGGGGAACACTGAAGCTTTCTTT
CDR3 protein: CASPGSRGNTEAFF